Shown below are 29 T cell receptor beta chains from a single sample sequenced in a study of cytomegalovirus exposure and HLA in healthy donors. The study ran its PCR with 60 Vbeta and 13 Jbeta primers. Profiling relied on immunoSEQ multiplex PCR, and the TCRdb table lists in-frame clones only, not all of them. The sample has 100,000 to 150,000 clones; over 75% are singletons. Material for sequencing was PBMCs. These receptors were obtained from a woman aged 40 to 50 in good health and CMV-seropositive.

This clone was counted only a few times. V gene TRBV27 combines with J gene TRBJ1-2, with D maybe TRBD1 (5 bases). Germline-derived CDR1 and CDR2 are MNHEY and SMNVEV (reference sequence). Trimming left V 4 bases short and J 4 bases short, with 16 bases between. This CDR3 is 15 amino acids long. CDR3 loop: CASSYQGEGSYGYTF. Here the CDR3 DNA reads TGTGCCAGCAGTTATCAAGGGGAGGGGTCCTATGGCTACACCTTC.

J is TRBJ1-5 and V is TRBV27, with TRBD1 matching 8 bases. CDR1 and CDR2 from the germline V gene are MNHEY and SMNVEV (reference sequence). The CDR3 contains 15 residues. V lost 7 bases, J lost 3 bases, and 8 bases stayed unmatched. CDR3 region: CASKPGGFPNQPQHF. Here the CDR3 DNA reads TGTGCCAGCAAACCAGGGGGCTTCCCCAATCAGCCCCAGCATTTT.

The chain joins TRBV2 to TRBJ1-2; 7 nucleotides align to TRBD1. V was clipped by 7 bases and J by 7 bases; unmatched bases: 18. This CDR3 spans 16 amino acids. Looked up from germline, CDR1 is SNHLY and CDR2 is FYNNEI. The CDR3: CASNPPRIGQVVGYTF. The CDR3 coding sequence is TGTGCCAGCAACCCTCCCAGAATCGGACAGGTGGTTGGCTACACCTTC.

The chain links TRBV4-1 to TRBJ1-1; TRBD1 might be the D (6 bases). The length of the CDR3 is 16 residues. The V gene lost 3 bases and the J gene lost 0 bases, with 14 bases spanning the gap. Germline V CDR1 and CDR2: MGHRA, YSYEKL. The DNA for the CDR3 is TGCGCCAGCAGCCAGGAAACCGGGACACTGAACACTGAAGCTTTCTTT. As protein: CASSQETGTLNTEAFF.

The chain has TRBV19 and TRBJ1-5, with 7 bases identical to TRBD1. Unmatched junction bases numbered 9, after V lost 4 bases and J lost 0 bases. CDR1 and CDR2 (germline): LNHDA, SQIVND (reference sequence). This CDR3 has 17 amino acids. CDR3 coding DNA: TGTGCCAGTAGTACCCGGACAGGCGACTATAGCAATCAGCCCCAGCATTTT. Translating gives CASSTRTGDYSNQPQHF.

The gene calls are TRBV10-3 and TRBJ1-2, with 7 bases aligning to TRBD1. CDR3 size: 13 residues. CDR1 and CDR2 from the germline V gene are ENHRY and SYGVKD. Germline trimming cut 2 bases from V and 10 bases from J; bases unmatched to any gene: 7. CDR3 amino acids: CAISEQGGQNYTF. The CDR3 DNA follows: TGTGCCATCAGTGAGCAAGGGGGCCAGAACTACACCTTC.

The rearrangement links TRBV27 to TRBJ1-2, with 7 bases aligning to TRBD1. CDR3 length equals 12 residues. The J segment lost 4 bases and the V segment lost 6 bases, leaving 2 bases of the junction unmatched. The germline CDR1 and CDR2 sequences are MNHEY and SMNVEV (reference sequence). CDR3 residues: CASSRDSYGYTF. For the CDR3, the DNA is TGTGCCAGCAGCCGGGACAGCTATGGCTACACCTTC.

The rearrangement links TRBV14 to TRBJ2-7; TRBD1 matches at 8 bases. The CDR3 spans 15 residues. Germline-derived CDR1 and CDR2 are SGHDN and FVKESK. V was pared by 1 base and J by 3 bases, with 5 bases of the junction left unmatched. The CDR3 reads CASSQGRTGLYEQYF. The CDR3 coding sequence is TGTGCCAGCAGCCAAGGTAGGACAGGGCTCTACGAGCAGTACTTC.

This clone was seen only once. This chain links TRBV11-2 with TRBJ2-3, with D possibly being TRBD1 (6 bases). CDR1 and CDR2 (germline): SGHAT, FQNNGV. The CDR3 runs to 14 residues. V was pared by 6 bases and J by 4 bases, with 14 bases between. CDR3 in DNA: TGTGCCAGCAGGGGGGCCTACACCGCAGATACGCAGTATTTT. Amino acid sequence: CASRGAYTADTQYF.

This chain connects TRBV28 to TRBJ2-6; 8 nucleotides agree with TRBD1. CDR3 length equals 15 residues. Per the germline V gene, CDR1 is MDHEN and CDR2 is SYDVKM. V shed 6 bases and J 2 bases; nucleotides not matched to a gene: 3. CDR3 amino acids: CASSKTGAGANVLTF. The CDR3 nucleotides are TGTGCCAGCAGCAAGACAGGGGCTGGGGCCAACGTCCTGACTTTC.

This clone was counted a few times. The chain recombines TRBV7-2 with TRBJ2-2, with 12 bases lining up with TRBD2. CDR1 and CDR2 (germline): SGHTA, FQGNSA. V was clipped by 2 bases and J by 5 bases; unmatched bases: 3. The CDR3 contains 16 residues. The CDR3 DNA is TGTGCCAGCAGCTTAACTAGCGGGAGGAGGACCGGGGAGCTGTTTTTT. Protein: CASSLTSGRRTGELFF.

The V and J genes are TRBV29-1 and TRBJ2-2; 7 nucleotides align to TRBD1. The V segment lost 6 bases and the J segment 2 bases; nucleotides outside the gene matches: 9. The CDR3 is 15 residues long. In germline, CDR1 is SQVTM, CDR2 ANQGSEA. CDR3 residues: CSVFPGQANTGELFF. For the CDR3, the DNA is TGCAGCGTGTTTCCAGGACAGGCCAACACCGGGGAGCTGTTTTTT.

The gene calls are TRBV7-3 and TRBJ2-3; 12 nucleotides align to TRBD2. The CDR3 has 16 amino acids. J was trimmed by 5 bases and V by 5 bases; bases with no gene match: 8. Looked up from germline, CDR1 is SGHTA and CDR2 is FQGTGA. CDR3 nucleotide sequence: TGTGCCAGCAGCCCGAGACTAGCGGGAGAAGGAGATACGCAGTATTTT. This encodes CASSPRLAGEGDTQYF.

The chain joins TRBV4-3 to TRBJ1-6; 9 bases match TRBD1. The CDR3 runs to 15 residues. With V trimmed by 3 bases and J by 10 bases, 7 bases remained unmatched. CDR1 is LGHNA, CDR2 YSLEER, per germline. This chain's CDR3 is CASSQMGDRVSPLHF. In DNA, the CDR3 is TGCGCCAGCAGCCAGATGGGGGACAGGGTATCACCCCTCCACTTT.

V usage is TRBV2 and J usage is TRBJ2-3; 8 positions match TRBD2. The CDR3 is 15 amino acids. V lost 7 bases to trimming and J lost 5 bases; unmatched junction nucleotides: 11. Germline V gene data show CDR1 as SNHLY and CDR2 as FYNNEI. As DNA, the CDR3 is TGTGCCAGCATCACGGGGGGGGCGCTAAAAGATACGCAGTATTTT. Translating gives CASITGGALKDTQYF.

The V call is TRBV7-8, the J call TRBJ2-3, with no clear D. The CDR3 sequence is 15 residues long. The V end was cut by 1 base, the J end by 2 bases, with 10 bases between. Germline V lookup: CDR1 SGHVS, CDR2 FQNEAQ. CDR3 amino acids: CASSLVGGYTDTQYF. For the CDR3, the DNA is TGTGCCAGCAGCTTAGTTGGCGGTTACACAGATACGCAGTATTTT. Together with reference TRBV7-8 and TRBJ2-3, the CDR3 gives the full variable domain: GAGVSQSPRYKVAKRGQDVALRCDPISGHVSLFWYQQALGQGPEFLTYFQNEAQLDKSGLPSDRFFAERPEGSVSTLKIQRTQQEDSAVYLCASSLVGGYTDTQYFGPGTRLTVL.

The rearrangement links TRBV29-1 to TRBJ2-3, with unresolved D. This CDR3 contains 13 residues. Trimming took 4 bases from V and 3 from J, leaving 11 bases between them. The germline gives CDR1 SQVTM, CDR2 ANQGSEA. The CDR3 nucleotides are TGCAGCGTTGTGGTCAGCGCGACAGATACGCAGTATTTT. Translating gives CSVVVSATDTQYF.

Remarks on this clone: The junction differs from germline at one of its ends, possibly a read error. V is TRBV7-7 and J is TRBJ2-5; 8 positions match TRBD2. The CDR3 is made up of 15 amino acids. CDR1 and CDR2 from the germline V gene are SSHAT and FNYEAQ (reference sequence). The DNA of the CDR3 is TGTGCTAGCAGCCCCGGGAGGGCTAGCGCAGAGACCCAGTACTTC. It encodes CASSPGRASAETQYF.

The rearrangement joins TRBV4-1 to TRBJ2-1; D is uncertain. Germline V gene data show CDR1 as MGHRA and CDR2 as YSYEKL. V was cut by 1 base and J by 8 bases, with 12 bases left in between. This CDR3 region has 14 residues. CDR3 nucleotide sequence: TGCGCCAGCAGCCAAGTTACTACCATTCATGAGCAGTTCTTC. Amino acids: CASSQVTTIHEQFF.

This clone was seen a single time. V is TRBV4-2 and J is TRBJ1-4; 7 bases agree with TRBD1. J was trimmed by 4 bases and V by 1 base; bases with no gene match: 6. Germline loops: CDR1 LGHNA, CDR2 YNFKEQ. The CDR3 has 16 amino acids. Here the CDR3 DNA reads TGTGCCAGCAGCCAAGTGGAGGGGGCTCTTAATGAAAAACTGTTTTTT. Its translation: CASSQVEGALNEKLFF.

The chain recombines TRBV19 with TRBJ1-1, with no clear D. The germline CDR1 and CDR2 sequences are LNHDA and SQIVND (reference sequence). The CDR3 runs 13 residues. The ends were cut back, 2 bases at V and 2 bases at J, with 6 bases in the middle. The CDR3, as DNA: TGTGCCAGTAGTATAAGTAGTAACACTGAAGCTTTCTTT. Residues: CASSISSNTEAFF.

The chain recombines TRBV28 with TRBJ2-7; TRBD1 might be the D (5 bases). The germline V gene has CDR1 MDHEN and CDR2 SYDVKM. V was clipped by 2 bases and J by 3 bases, with 17 bases between them. The CDR3 totals 16 residues. The CDR3 spells CASSLGRHRGSYEQYF. CDR3 in DNA: TGTGCCAGCAGTTTAGGGCGCCATAGGGGCAGCTACGAGCAGTACTTC.

The chain combines TRBV6-6 with TRBJ1-5; D uncertain. This CDR3 is built from 14 residues. Between the trimmed V and J ends, which lost 2 bases and 2 bases, there was a span of 7 bases. CDR1 is MNHNY and CDR2 is SVGAGI in the germline V gene (reference sequence). This chain's CDR3 is CASSYLVGNQPQHF. In DNA, the CDR3 is TGTGCCAGCAGTTACCTAGTAGGCAATCAGCCCCAGCATTTT.

The V gene is TRBV5-1, the J gene TRBJ2-3; unclear D gene. Trimming shortened V by 1 base and J by 1 base, and 16 bases separated the two germline ends. The germline V gene encodes CDR1 SGHRS and CDR2 YFSETQ. The CDR3 runs 17 residues. For the CDR3, the DNA is TGCGCCAGCAGCTTGACCCTCCCCCGAGCTGGCACAGATACGCAGTATTTT. Translating gives CASSLTLPRAGTDTQYF. The complete variable domain, with remaining parts taken from reference TRBV5-1 and TRBJ2-3, reads KAGVTQTPRYLIKTRGQQVTLSCSPISGHRSVSWYQQTPGQGLQFLFEYFSETQRNKGNFPGRFSGRQFSNSRSEMNVSTLELGDSALYLCASSLTLPRAGTDTQYFGPGTRLTVL.

V gene TRBV7-8 combines with J gene TRBJ2-7, with 9 positions matching TRBD2. The germline gives CDR1 SGHVS, CDR2 FQNEAQ. Losses at the gene ends were 1 base for V and 5 bases for J; bases not matched to a gene: 6. This CDR3 spans 15 amino acids. CDR3: CASSLEISGSDEQYF. DNA of the CDR3: TGTGCCAGCAGCTTAGAGATTAGCGGGAGCGACGAGCAGTACTTC. Supplemented by reference TRBV7-8 and TRBJ2-7, the full variable domain reads GAGVSQSPRYKVAKRGQDVALRCDPISGHVSLFWYQQALGQGPEFLTYFQNEAQLDKSGLPSDRFFAERPEGSVSTLKIQRTQQEDSAVYLCASSLEISGSDEQYFGPGTRLTVT.

This chain uses TRBV2 with TRBJ1-1, with TRBD1 identical over 8 bases. The CDR3 length is 16 residues. The V gene's germline CDR1 is SNHLY and CDR2 FYNNEI. After removal of 4 bases from V and 0 bases from J, the junction contained 7 bases not matched to a gene. The CDR3 region is CASSGQLGQVNTEAFF. As DNA, the CDR3 is TGTGCCAGCAGTGGTCAGTTGGGACAGGTGAACACTGAAGCTTTCTTT.

This sequence joins TRBV29-1 and TRBJ2-3; the match to TRBD2 covers 13 bases. The CDR3 is made up of 15 amino acids. CDR1 is SQVTM and CDR2 is ANQGSEA in the germline V gene. V was pared by 4 bases and J by 5 bases, with 6 bases of the junction left unmatched. The DNA for the CDR3 is TGCAGCGTTGTCGGAGGGACTAGCGGGGAAGATACGCAGTATTTT. This sequence encodes CSVVGGTSGEDTQYF.

This clone was found once. The chain has TRBV5-6 and TRBJ2-7, with TRBD1 matching over 10 bases. The CDR3 has 14 residues. Trimming took 3 bases from V and 9 from J; bases not matched to a gene: 9. Germline V gene sequence: CDR1 SGHDT, CDR2 YYEEEE. The CDR3 DNA reads as TGTGCCAGCAGCTCCCTGAGGACAGGGGGTGGGCAGTACTTC. Its translation: CASSSLRTGGGQYF.

The chain joins TRBV5-1 to TRBJ1-1, with D tentatively TRBD1 (5 bases). V was clipped by 0 bases and J by 5 bases, with 11 bases between them. The CDR3 spans 14 residues. Germline-derived CDR1 and CDR2 are SGHRS and YFSETQ. CDR3 DNA sequence: TGCGCCAGCAGCTTGGAGGGGCCTGGGACTGAAGCTTTCTTT. Encoded protein: CASSLEGPGTEAFF.